These T cell receptor beta chains were read from a single sample in a study of regulatory T cells in long-lasting Graves disease. TCRdb analysed the multiplex PCR reads with MiXCR anew, one entry per CDR3 protein. The data contain just over 600,000 distinct CDR3 sequences, roughly 16% of them singletons. The data also belong to a second study, concerning T cells in Graves' hyperthyroidism and ophthalmopathy.

Sequenced here: peripheral blood mononuclear cells (PBMCs), sampled at new diagnosis, from a patient treated with antithyroid drugs. The receptors derive from a woman in her twenties or thirties with Graves disease. Both conserved end residues are part of each CDR3. The D gene is left open where the match is weak. The listing skips clone size in some rows; elsewhere it reads once, few, many or a size class.

clone_size: many; cdr3_length: 15; v_call: TRBV11-2; d_call: TRBD1; j_call: TRBJ1-1; cdr3_aa: CASSFRGQMNTEAFF; cdr3_nt: TGTGCCAGCAGCTTCAGGGGACAGATGAACACTGAAGCTTTCTTT
clone_size: -; cdr3_length: 15; v_call: TRBV6-2/TRBV6-3; d_call: -; j_call: TRBJ2-2; cdr3_aa: CASSYGQGFTGELFF; cdr3_nt: TGTGCCAGCAGTTACGGGCAGGGTTTCACCGGGGAGCTGTTTTTT
clone_size: few; cdr3_length: 13; v_call: TRBV5-1; d_call: -; j_call: TRBJ2-1; cdr3_aa: CASSYPHEGEQFF; cdr3_nt: TGCGCCAGCAGCTACCCCCATGAGGGGGAGCAGTTCTTC
clone_size: few; cdr3_length: 15; v_call: TRBV5-6; d_call: TRBD2; j_call: TRBJ2-7; cdr3_aa: CASSYAGLSSYEQYF; cdr3_nt: TGTGCCAGCAGCTACGCGGGACTAAGCTCCTACGAGCAGTACTTC
clone_size: many; cdr3_length: 12; v_call: TRBV6-1; d_call: -; j_call: TRBJ2-7; cdr3_aa: CASRSQGNEQYF; cdr3_nt: TGTGCCAGCAGATCACAGGGTAACGAGCAGTACTTC
clone_size: -; cdr3_length: 17; v_call: TRBV14; d_call: TRBD1; j_call: TRBJ1-2; cdr3_aa: CASSRSGQGPIGYGYTF; cdr3_nt: TGTGCCAGCAGCCGTTCGGGACAGGGGCCGATTGGCTATGGCTACACCTTC
clone_size: -; cdr3_length: 15; v_call: TRBV12-3/TRBV12-4; d_call: TRBD1; j_call: TRBJ1-3; cdr3_aa: CASSLEQGDLGTIYF; cdr3_nt: TGTGCCAGCAGTTTAGAACAGGGGGACCTAGGGACCATATATTTT
clone_size: few; cdr3_length: 15; v_call: TRBV5-1; d_call: -; j_call: TRBJ2-1; cdr3_aa: CASSLMQPSYNEQFF; cdr3_nt: TGCGCCAGCAGCTTGATGCAGCCCTCCTACAATGAGCAGTTCTTC
clone_size: once; cdr3_length: 14; v_call: TRBV3-1; d_call: -; j_call: TRBJ1-4; cdr3_aa: CASSHVIRGEKLFF; cdr3_nt: TGTGCCAGCAGCCACGTAATAAGGGGTGAAAAACTGTTTTTT
clone_size: -; cdr3_length: 15; v_call: TRBV27; d_call: -; j_call: TRBJ1-1; cdr3_aa: CASGGAGKRGTEAFF; cdr3_nt: TGTGCCAGCGGGGGGGCAGGTAAGAGGGGGACTGAAGCTTTCTTT
clone_size: -; cdr3_length: 15; v_call: TRBV5-1; d_call: TRBD1; j_call: TRBJ2-7; cdr3_aa: CASSHGDRADLEQYF; cdr3_nt: TGCGCCAGCAGCCATGGGGACAGGGCCGACCTCGAGCAGTACTTC
clone_size: many; cdr3_length: 13; v_call: TRBV30; d_call: -; j_call: TRBJ1-5; cdr3_aa: CAWSVQLNQPQHF; cdr3_nt: TGTGCCTGGAGTGTACAGCTAAATCAGCCCCAGCATTTT
clone_size: many; cdr3_length: 14; v_call: TRBV12-3/TRBV12-4; d_call: -; j_call: TRBJ2-7; cdr3_aa: CASSLAGLASEQYF; cdr3_nt: TGTGCCAGCAGTTTAGCGGGCCTAGCGAGCGAGCAGTACTTC
clone_size: many; cdr3_length: 15; v_call: TRBV27; d_call: -; j_call: TRBJ1-2; cdr3_aa: CASSLVSSGPHGYTF; cdr3_nt: TGTGCCAGCAGTTTAGTTTCGTCTGGACCGCATGGCTACACCTTC
clone_size: -; cdr3_length: 13; v_call: TRBV10-3; d_call: -; j_call: TRBJ2-5; cdr3_aa: CATEQGGQETQYF; cdr3_nt: TGTGCCACCGAACAGGGGGGGCAAGAGACCCAGTACTTC
clone_size: many; cdr3_length: 15; v_call: TRBV25-1; d_call: TRBD2; j_call: TRBJ2-7; cdr3_aa: CASSKLAEPSYEQYF; cdr3_nt: TGTGCCAGCAGTAAACTAGCGGAGCCTTCCTACGAGCAGTACTTC
clone_size: many; cdr3_length: 14; v_call: TRBV5-6; d_call: -; j_call: TRBJ1-5; cdr3_aa: CASSFRAWGEPQHF; cdr3_nt: TGTGCCAGCAGCTTCCGGGCCTGGGGGGAGCCCCAGCATTTT
clone_size: few; cdr3_length: 15; v_call: TRBV6-1; d_call: -; j_call: TRBJ1-2; cdr3_aa: CASKGGFQGLYGYTF; cdr3_nt: TGTGCCAGCAAGGGAGGTTTCCAGGGTCTTTATGGCTACACCTTC
clone_size: -; cdr3_length: 14; v_call: TRBV6-1; d_call: -; j_call: TRBJ1-2; cdr3_aa: CASSEAGENYGYTF; cdr3_nt: TGTGCCAGCAGTGAAGCCGGAGAAAACTATGGCTACACCTTC
clone_size: -; cdr3_length: 15; v_call: TRBV19; d_call: -; j_call: TRBJ2-2; cdr3_aa: CASYPSGQNTGELFF; cdr3_nt: TGTGCCAGTTACCCATCCGGACAGAACACCGGGGAGCTGTTTTTT
clone_size: many; cdr3_length: 14; v_call: TRBV12-3/TRBV12-4; d_call: TRBD1; j_call: TRBJ1-1; cdr3_aa: CATRRGRQGRGAFF; cdr3_nt: TGTGCCACCAGGAGGGGTAGACAGGGGAGGGGAGCTTTCTTT
clone_size: many; cdr3_length: 14; v_call: TRBV2; d_call: -; j_call: TRBJ1-5; cdr3_aa: CASRGPGSIKPQHF; cdr3_nt: TGTGCCAGCAGGGGGCCAGGGTCTATCAAGCCCCAGCATTTT
clone_size: many; cdr3_length: 14; v_call: TRBV7-3; d_call: TRBD1; j_call: TRBJ2-7; cdr3_aa: CASSSGQGNYEQYF; cdr3_nt: TGTGCCAGCAGCTCAGGACAGGGGAACTACGAGCAGTACTTC
clone_size: -; cdr3_length: 21; v_call: TRBV3-1; d_call: TRBD2; j_call: TRBJ2-4; cdr3_aa: CASSLRTSGTSGIWSKNIQYF; cdr3_nt: TGTGCCAGCAGCCTTCGCACGTCCGGGACTAGCGGGATATGGTCCAAAAACATTCAGTACTTC
clone_size: -; cdr3_length: 16; v_call: TRBV20-1; d_call: TRBD2; j_call: TRBJ2-3; cdr3_aa: CSARDVQREGSDTQYF; cdr3_nt: TGCAGTGCTAGAGATGTACAGCGGGAGGGCTCAGATACGCAGTATTTT
clone_size: -; cdr3_length: 14; v_call: TRBV28; d_call: -; j_call: TRBJ1-6; cdr3_aa: CASSPGSYNSPLHF; cdr3_nt: TGTGCCAGCAGCCCGGGAAGCTATAATTCACCCCTCCACTTT
clone_size: many; cdr3_length: 16; v_call: TRBV28; d_call: TRBD2; j_call: TRBJ2-5; cdr3_aa: CASSLPLAGGLKTQYF; cdr3_nt: TGTGCCAGCAGTTTGCCACTAGCGGGAGGTCTAAAGACCCAGTACTTC
clone_size: many; cdr3_length: 13; v_call: TRBV20-1; d_call: TRBD2; j_call: TRBJ2-3; cdr3_aa: CSAREAGLDTQYF; cdr3_nt: TGCAGTGCTAGAGAAGCGGGACTTGATACGCAGTATTTT
clone_size: many; cdr3_length: 13; v_call: TRBV7-2; d_call: -; j_call: TRBJ1-1; cdr3_aa: CASSRWVSSEAFF; cdr3_nt: TGTGCCAGCAGCCGATGGGTTTCCTCTGAAGCTTTCTTT
clone_size: many; cdr3_length: 13; v_call: TRBV18; d_call: TRBD1; j_call: TRBJ1-4; cdr3_aa: CASSWDRVEKLFF; cdr3_nt: TGTGCCAGCAGTTGGGACAGGGTTGAAAAACTGTTTTTT
clone_size: many; cdr3_length: 15; v_call: TRBV2; d_call: -; j_call: TRBJ1-1; cdr3_aa: CASIEVSQGNTEAFF; cdr3_nt: TGTGCCAGCATAGAAGTCTCTCAGGGGAACACTGAAGCTTTCTTT
clone_size: -; cdr3_length: 15; v_call: TRBV25-1; d_call: TRBD1; j_call: TRBJ2-7; cdr3_aa: CATKTTGGSPYEQYF; cdr3_nt: TGTGCCACTAAAACCACAGGGGGCAGCCCCTACGAGCAGTACTTC
clone_size: few; cdr3_length: 15; v_call: TRBV20-1; d_call: TRBD2; j_call: TRBJ2-2; cdr3_aa: CSASVGGANTGELFF; cdr3_nt: TGCAGTGCTAGTGTGGGAGGGGCGAACACCGGGGAGCTGTTTTTT
clone_size: once; cdr3_length: 14; v_call: TRBV14; d_call: -; j_call: TRBJ2-7; cdr3_aa: CASSQEGRTYEQYF; cdr3_nt: TGTGCCAGCAGCCAAGAAGGCAGAACCTACGAGCAGTACTTC
clone_size: few; cdr3_length: 14; v_call: TRBV7-2; d_call: -; j_call: TRBJ2-3; cdr3_aa: CASSPVDITDTQYF; cdr3_nt: TGTGCCAGCAGCCCCGTGGACATTACAGATACGCAGTATTTT
clone_size: -; cdr3_length: 13; v_call: TRBV20-1; d_call: -; j_call: TRBJ2-5; cdr3_aa: CSARYAGRETQYF; cdr3_nt: TGCAGTGCTCGCTACGCAGGGCGAGAGACCCAGTACTTC
clone_size: few; cdr3_length: 14; v_call: TRBV9; d_call: -; j_call: TRBJ2-7; cdr3_aa: CASSVRDQTYEQYF; cdr3_nt: TGTGCCAGCAGCGTACGGGACCAAACCTACGAGCAGTACTTC
clone_size: many; cdr3_length: 18; v_call: TRBV19; d_call: TRBD1; j_call: TRBJ2-7; cdr3_aa: CATTLSGQGIRPLDEQYF; cdr3_nt: TGTGCCACCACGTTATCGGGACAGGGGATCAGGCCGCTGGACGAGCAGTACTTC
clone_size: few; cdr3_length: 13; v_call: TRBV13; d_call: -; j_call: TRBJ2-5; cdr3_aa: CASSFPPQETQYF; cdr3_nt: TGTGCCAGCAGCTTCCCTCCCCAAGAGACCCAGTACTTC
clone_size: few; cdr3_length: 16; v_call: TRBV11-3; d_call: -; j_call: TRBJ1-1; cdr3_aa: CASSTGESGGNTEAFF; cdr3_nt: TGTGCCAGCAGCACCGGTGAGTCCGGGGGGAACACTGAAGCTTTCTTT
clone_size: many; cdr3_length: 13; v_call: TRBV12-3/TRBV12-4; d_call: -; j_call: TRBJ2-7; cdr3_aa: CASSPNPGYEQYF; cdr3_nt: TGTGCCAGCAGCCCCAACCCGGGGTACGAGCAGTACTTC
clone_size: many; cdr3_length: 16; v_call: TRBV6-5; d_call: -; j_call: TRBJ1-1; cdr3_aa: CASSYSRGAGDTEAFF; cdr3_nt: TGTGCCAGCAGTTACTCGAGGGGGGCTGGGGACACTGAAGCTTTCTTT
clone_size: -; cdr3_length: 15; v_call: TRBV7-3; d_call: -; j_call: TRBJ2-1; cdr3_aa: CASSFGQSSYNEQFF; cdr3_nt: TGTGCCAGCAGCTTTGGCCAGAGCTCCTACAATGAGCAGTTCTTC
clone_size: -; cdr3_length: 12; v_call: TRBV3-1; d_call: -; j_call: TRBJ2-2; cdr3_aa: CASSLQGGELFF; cdr3_nt: TGTGCCAGCAGCCTGCAGGGCGGGGAGCTGTTTTTT
clone_size: many; cdr3_length: 14; v_call: TRBV11-1; d_call: -; j_call: TRBJ2-2; cdr3_aa: CASSPRAATGELFF; cdr3_nt: TGTGCCAGCAGCCCCCGGGCGGCCACCGGGGAGCTGTTTTTT
clone_size: few; cdr3_length: 14; v_call: TRBV7-3; d_call: TRBD2; j_call: TRBJ2-3; cdr3_aa: CASSQGLVSGTQYF; cdr3_nt: TGTGCCAGCAGCCAAGGACTAGTATCAGGTACGCAGTATTTT
clone_size: once; cdr3_length: 16; v_call: TRBV19; d_call: TRBD2; j_call: TRBJ2-5; cdr3_aa: CASSIRSGGGQETQYF; cdr3_nt: TGTGCCAGTAGTATACGGTCGGGAGGGGGCCAAGAGACCCAGTACTTC
clone_size: few; cdr3_length: 13; v_call: TRBV5-1; d_call: TRBD2; j_call: TRBJ2-1; cdr3_aa: CASRASGMGEQFF; cdr3_nt: TGCGCCAGCAGGGCTAGCGGGATGGGTGAGCAGTTCTTC
clone_size: few; cdr3_length: 13; v_call: TRBV27; d_call: -; j_call: TRBJ2-5; cdr3_aa: CASSRQYQETQYF; cdr3_nt: TGTGCCAGCAGTCGACAGTACCAAGAGACCCAGTACTTC